These 9 T cell receptor beta chains were all obtained from the same sample, sequenced in a study of blood T cell repertoires in COVID-19. The protocol was immunoSEQ multiplex PCR, while the TCRdb copy is restricted to in-frame clones and leaves out a portion. The table has over 150,000 clones, 90% to 95% seen once. The sequencing sample was made of peripheral blood. These receptors were collected from a man between 50 and 59 years old with acute or convalescent COVID-19.

This clone appeared a single time. The genes are TRBV27 and TRBJ2-1; 11 nucleotides line up with TRBD2. V lost 7 bases, J lost 4 bases, and 6 bases stayed unmatched. Germline V gene data show CDR1 as MNHEY and CDR2 as SMNVEV (reference sequence). The CDR3 spans 15 residues. This chain's CDR3 is CASIRLAGSYNEQFF. The CDR3 nucleotides are TGTGCCAGCATTAGACTAGCGGGATCATACAATGAGCAGTTCTTC.

The sample holds one count of this clone. The chain links TRBV4-1 to TRBJ2-7; D perhaps matches TRBD2 (5 bases). The germline gives CDR1 MGHRA, CDR2 YSYEKL. This CDR3 region has 14 residues. V was pared by 1 base and J by 3 bases, with 10 bases between. Here the CDR3 reads CASSQGLAIYEQYF. The CDR3 DNA is TGCGCCAGCAGCCAAGGGCTAGCAATCTACGAGCAGTACTTC.

This clone was picked up one time. V gene TRBV11-2 combines with J gene TRBJ2-7; D gene unclear. Germline V gene sequence: CDR1 SGHAT, CDR2 FQNNGV. With 0 bases removed from V and 2 bases from J, the gap between germline ends came to 5 bases. The CDR3 runs 13 residues. The CDR3 reads CASSLEAPYEQYF. DNA for the CDR3: TGTGCCAGCAGCTTAGAGGCCCCCTACGAGCAGTACTTC.

This chain joins TRBV18 and TRBJ2-5; 8 nucleotides align to TRBD2. J lost 5 bases, V lost 3 bases, and 8 bases had no gene match. Germline values: CDR1 KGHSH, CDR2 LQKENI. The CDR3 has 15 amino acids. CDR3 loop: CASSPWVAGSETQYF. The CDR3 coding sequence is TGTGCCAGCTCACCGTGGGTAGCGGGGTCTGAGACCCAGTACTTC.

The chain combines TRBV4-1 with TRBJ2-2; 8 nucleotides match TRBD1. This CDR3 contains 14 residues. The V gene end was trimmed by 8 bases and the J gene end by 6 bases; junction bases not matched to a gene: 8. The germline V gene encodes CDR1 MGHRA and CDR2 YSYEKL. Written as DNA, the CDR3 is TGCGCCAGCCAGTCAGGGGGCGCCCCCGGGGAGCTGTTTTTT. Residues: CASQSGGAPGELFF.

The chain combines TRBV28 with TRBJ1-2; D may be TRBD1 (5 bases). From germline, CDR1 is MDHEN and CDR2 SYDVKM. The CDR3 consists of 15 residues. V dropped 4 bases and J dropped 3 bases, with 15 bases sitting between them. The CDR3 sequence: CASSSSGGTDYGYTF. In DNA, the CDR3 is TGTGCCAGCAGTTCATCCGGGGGGACTGACTATGGCTACACCTTC.

This chain links TRBV5-5 with TRBJ2-1, with D possibly being TRBD2 (7 bases). V gave up 4 bases and J gave up 6 bases, with 11 bases separating them. The CDR3 totals 13 residues. CDR1 is SGHKS, CDR2 YYEKEE, per germline (reference sequence). CDR3 sequence (DNA): TGTGCCAGCAGCGGGAGGGGGTCCAATGAGCAGTTCTTC. This encodes CASSGRGSNEQFF.

The chain employs TRBV18 and TRBJ1-3; D uncertain. Per germline, CDR1 KGHSH and CDR2 LQKENI. The ends were cut back, 0 bases at V and 0 bases at J, with 9 bases in the middle. CDR3 size: 16 residues. CDR3 sequence: CASSPPRVPSGNTIYF. In nucleotides, the CDR3 is TGTGCCAGCTCACCACCTCGGGTGCCCTCTGGAAACACCATATATTTT.

V gene TRBV7-9 combines with J gene TRBJ2-5; D is possibly TRBD1 (6 bases). Germline CDR1 and CDR2: SEHNR and FQNEAQ (reference sequence). Deletions cut 2 bases from V and 1 base from J, with 14 bases between. The CDR3 consists of 16 residues. CDR3 sequence (DNA): TGTGCCAGCAGCTTACGACCCAGGGACACCCAAGAGACCCAGTACTTC. This translates into CASSLRPRDTQETQYF.